Listed here is a single T cell receptor beta chain. Its antigen is as yet unknown. This entry is derived from a study of cytomegalovirus exposure and HLA in healthy donors. Study-wide context: An analysis done earlier identified 100 million to 140 million unique TCR beta sequences from about 179 million T cells.

This PCR relied on a set of 60 Vbeta primers and 13 Jbeta primers. Here immunoSEQ multiplex PCR was the method, and the copy in TCRdb shows in-frame clones only, minus some. The data hold about 92,000 clones, with 65% to 85% observed a single time. Study-wide results and limits: Sequences of the TCR beta chain were said to predict the HLA-A and HLA-B alleles of most subjects accurately. Indistinguishable V segments such as TRBV6-2 and TRBV6-3 were excluded.

The CDR3 is made up of 16 amino acids. V shed 4 bases and J shed 4 bases, with 20 bases lying between them. CDR1 and CDR2 from the germline V gene are SGHRS and YFSETQ. The sample comprised PBMCs. The genes are TRBV5-1 and TRBJ1-2; D is perhaps TRBD1 (6 bases). The clonotype was recovered from a young man in good health and CMV-seronegative. The CDR3 protein is CASSVNDRGGGYGYTF. CDR3 bases: TGCGCCAGCAGCGTGAACGACCGAGGGGGGGGCTATGGCTACACCTTC. The entire variable domain, with the rest obtained from reference TRBV5-1 and TRBJ1-2, is as follows: KAGVTQTPRYLIKTRGQQVTLSCSPISGHRSVSWYQQTPGQGLQFLFEYFSETQRNKGNFPGRFSGRQFSNSRSEMNVSTLELGDSALYLCASSVNDRGGGYGYTFGSGTRLTVV.